This TCR beta chain was sequenced during a study of early T cells in non-severe SARS-CoV-2 infection. Study at large: Unsorted whole-blood RNA was sequenced in bulk, leaving chains unpaired.

Trimming pared 6 bases from V and 4 bases from J, leaving 18 bases between. Germline V CDR1 and CDR2: MNHEY, SVGAGI. This CDR3 spans 15 amino acids. Overall study results and limits: VDJdb-based matching was biased toward anti-spike CD8 responses and missed private and CD4 specificities.

In its sample, this clonotype was seen many times. Its antigen is not known. Attachment of unique molecular identifiers to individual cDNA molecules was performed. TCRdb passed the 5' RACE reads through MiXCR, listing each CDR3 protein once. The sample includes around 26,000 distinct CDR3 sequences, 4% to 5.5% of them seen just once. Source material: whole blood. The chain uses TRBV6-5 and TRBJ1-1; weak D call: TRBD1 (5 bases). The origin of this receptor is an adult who was a healthcare worker with PCR-confirmed SARS-CoV-2 infection or an uninfected control (not recorded which). The CDR3 nucleotides read TGTGCCAGCAGGCGCGGGGGTGGGGTAGGCACTGAAGCTTTCTTT. Its translation is CASRRGGGVGTEAFF.